A single sample is the source of the 11 T cell receptor beta chains below, sequenced in a study of response to subunit inactivated influenza vaccine. One entry per CDR3 protein results from TCRdb running MiXCR on the RT-PCR reads. The sample contains fewer than 800,000 distinct CDR3 sequences, approximately 14% of which appear only once. Sequencing used PBMCs from blood, obtained 11 to 12 days after vaccination. The source is a man aged 50 to 59 who received an inactivated influenza vaccine.

This clonotype was seen a handful of times. The gene calls are TRBV5-5 and TRBJ2-3; TRBD2 aligns across 11 bases. Unmatched junction bases numbered 5, after V lost 5 bases and J lost 3 bases. The length of the CDR3 is 15 residues. CDR1 and CDR2 from the germline V gene are SGHKS and YYEKEE (reference sequence). The CDR3 DNA reads as TGTGCCAGCAGGTTACTAGCGGGGGCAACAGATACGCAGTATTTT. Protein: CASRLLAGATDTQYF. The whole variable domain, filled in from reference TRBV5-5 and TRBJ2-3, reads DAGVTQSPTHLIKTRGQQVTLRCSPISGHKSVSWYQQVLGQGPQFIFQYYEKEERGRGNFPDRFSARQFPNYSSELNVNALLLGDSALYLCASRLLAGATDTQYFGPGTRLTVL.

At least ten counts were recorded for this clonotype. V and J are TRBV6-2 or TRBV6-3 and TRBJ2-5; unclear D gene. The length of the CDR3 is 16 residues. Trimming left V 2 bases short and J 1 base short, with 14 bases between. Germline V gives CDR1 MNHEY, CDR2 SVGEGT. The CDR3 loop reads CASSYLGLSTQETQYF. The DNA for the CDR3 is TGTGCCAGCAGTTACCTCGGCCTTTCGACCCAAGAGACCCAGTACTTC.

A few counts support this clonotype. The rearrangement links TRBV27 to TRBJ2-1; D may be TRBD1 (5 bases). CDR1 is MNHEY, CDR2 SMNVEV, per germline (reference sequence). The ends were cut back, 3 bases at V and 6 bases at J, with 15 bases in the middle. The CDR3 runs to 15 residues. Here the CDR3 reads CASSFRVKGLNEQFF. The CDR3 DNA reads TGTGCCAGCAGTTTCAGGGTCAAAGGCCTCAATGAGCAGTTCTTC.

This clonotype was counted only a few times. The gene calls are TRBV9 and TRBJ2-1; 8 nucleotides agree with TRBD1. There are 16 residues in the CDR3. In germline, CDR1 is SGDLS, CDR2 YYNGEE. The J segment lost 1 base and the V segment lost 1 base, leaving 4 bases of the junction unmatched. This CDR3 is CASSVQGAGSYNEQFF. The CDR3 coding sequence is TGTGCCAGCAGCGTACAGGGGGCAGGTTCCTACAATGAGCAGTTCTTC.

V is TRBV11-1 and J is TRBJ2-1; 14 bases match TRBD2. The CDR3 extends over 18 amino acids. Germline CDR1 is SGHAT and CDR2 is FQDESV (reference sequence). Germline trimming cut 1 base from V and 4 bases from J; bases unmatched to any gene: 6. The CDR3 DNA reads TGTGCCAGCAGCTTAGGACTAGCGGGAGGGCCGCGTTACAATGAGCAGTTCTTC. Its translation: CASSLGLAGGPRYNEQFF.

This clonotype has a handful of counts. This chain connects TRBV20-1 to TRBJ2-3; D is possibly TRBD1 (6 bases). The V end lost 2 bases, the J end lost 0 bases, and 12 bases lay between the germline ends. CDR3 length: 15 residues. Germline values: CDR1 DFQATT, CDR2 SNEGSKA (reference sequence). The CDR3 DNA is TGCAGTGCTAGACTTGGGACATCTAGCACAGATACGCAGTATTTT. The encoded protein is CSARLGTSSTDTQYF.

This chain joins TRBV11-1 and TRBJ2-1, with TRBD2 identical over 10 bases. With V trimmed by 2 bases and J by 9 bases, 13 bases remained unmatched. The CDR3 has 17 residues. CDR1 and CDR2 (germline): SGHAT, FQDESV (reference sequence). In DNA, the CDR3 is TGTGCCAGCAGCTTATCTCCCGGGACTAGCGTTTCCGGTGAGCAGTTCTTC. Amino acid sequence: CASSLSPGTSVSGEQFF.

The V gene is TRBV29-1, the J gene TRBJ2-1; perhaps TRBD2 as D (6 bases). The CDR3 length is 13 residues. Germline V gene lookup returns CDR1 SQVTM and CDR2 ANQGSEA. Trimming took off 3 bases at V and 0 bases at J, with 6 bases between the two ends. In nucleotides, the CDR3 is TGCAGCGTTGAGCGGGACTCCTACAATGAGCAGTTCTTC. Its protein product is CSVERDSYNEQFF.

V is TRBV11-2 and J is TRBJ2-7; D possibly corresponds to TRBD1 (5 bases). The CDR3 is 18 amino acids. Trimming removed 5 bases at V and 0 bases at J, with 23 bases between. Germline V gives CDR1 SGHAT, CDR2 FQNNGV. CDR3 in amino acids: CASSQGNRPFSRSYEQYF. The CDR3 DNA follows: TGTGCCAGCAGCCAGGGAAACAGGCCGTTCTCCCGCTCCTACGAGCAGTACTTC.

The V call is TRBV5-6, the J call TRBJ2-1; TRBD2 agrees at 9 bases. V lost 0 bases, J lost 3 bases, and 4 bases stayed unmatched. Germline assignment: CDR1 SGHDT and CDR2 YYEEEE. This CDR3 comprises 16 residues. The CDR3 DNA follows: TGTGCCAGCAGCTTGGGTCTAGCGGGACTCTACAATGAGCAGTTCTTC. It is translated as CASSLGLAGLYNEQFF.

Comment on this clonotype: The junction does not match germline at one end; this may be a read error. The rearrangement joins TRBV28 to TRBJ2-3, with 10 bases identical to TRBD1. The germline V gene has CDR1 MDHEN and CDR2 SYDVKM. CDR3 length: 16 amino acids. The CDR3 sequence: CPSPPRQGASTDTQYF. The CDR3 coding sequence is TGTCCCAGCCCTCCGAGACAGGGGGCTAGCACAGATACGCAGTATTTT.